This T cell receptor beta chain was observed in a study of blood T cell repertoires in COVID-19. The overall study: Acute and convalescent COVID-19 samples came from the United States, Italy and Spain. From T cells, B-cell-depleted T cells, or PBMCs came the material, which was cDNA or gDNA.

CDR1 is SQVTM, CDR2 ANQGSEA, per germline. Trimming stripped 8 bases from V and 2 bases from J, with 10 bases between. The CDR3 is made up of 12 amino acids. Original analysis: Cell counts per sample came from amplifying reference gene primers. Sequenced by immunoSEQ multiplex PCR; TCRdb stores in-frame clones only, minus some. That table furnishes V, J and clone size, whereas the DNA furnished D and trimming. The sample lists about 80,000 clones; 80% to 90% were seen once. The chain carries TRBV29-1 and TRBJ1-3; D not certain. Specimen: peripheral blood. The clonotype originates from an elderly man with active or convalescent COVID-19. In DNA form, the CDR3 reads TGCAGCTCTTGGCTCGCTGGAAACACCATATATTTT. Translating gives CSSWLAGNTIYF.